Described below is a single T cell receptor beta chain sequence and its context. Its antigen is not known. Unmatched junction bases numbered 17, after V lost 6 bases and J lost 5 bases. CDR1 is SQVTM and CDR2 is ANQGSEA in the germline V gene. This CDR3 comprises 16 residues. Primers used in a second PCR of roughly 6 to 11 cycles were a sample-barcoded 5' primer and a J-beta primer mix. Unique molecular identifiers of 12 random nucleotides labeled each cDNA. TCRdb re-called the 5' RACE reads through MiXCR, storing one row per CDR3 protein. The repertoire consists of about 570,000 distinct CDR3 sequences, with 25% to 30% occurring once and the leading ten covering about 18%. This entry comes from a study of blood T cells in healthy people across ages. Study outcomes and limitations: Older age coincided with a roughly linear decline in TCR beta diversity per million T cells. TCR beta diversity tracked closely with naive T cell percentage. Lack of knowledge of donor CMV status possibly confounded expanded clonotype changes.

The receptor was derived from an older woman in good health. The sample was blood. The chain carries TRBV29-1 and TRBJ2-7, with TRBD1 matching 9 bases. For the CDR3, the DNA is TGCAGCGTCTGGCGGGTTCTTGGGACAGGGAGCGACGAGCAGTACTTC. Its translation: CSVWRVLGTGSDEQYF.